This T cell receptor (beta chain) was documented in a study of blood T cells in healthy people across ages (dated by TCRdb to the mid-2010s). Notes on the research overall: In model experiments, roughly one uniquely barcoded TCR beta cDNA molecule per two T cells was captured by template switching. Donors were grouped into four age groups: young (average roughly 17 years), middle-aged (39), aged (approximately 67) and long-lived (approximately 75). The study measured age-related changes in TCR beta repertoire diversity using deep sequencing normalized with unique cDNA molecular identifiers. Using the same blood draw, the study looked at two additional independent replicas of 1 million unique cDNA reads for two donors, one aged 18 to 30 and the other aged 80 or older. The study at large found these results: Donor CMV infection status was unknown, potentially confounding age-related changes in expanded clonotypes. The percentage of naive T cells measured by flow cytometry correlated strongly with observed TCR beta diversity. Observed TCR beta diversity per million T cells fell roughly linearly with age, and a significant reduction was already apparent by age approximately 40. Estimates of total diversity based on one million sequenced T cells were considered lower bounds and underestimates. Since profiling was done on bulk unsorted PBMCs, naive and antigen-experienced compartments could not be conclusively compared. Compared with the aged group, the long-lived group had more naive CD4+ T cells, fewer expanded clones and increased TCR diversity, suggesting age selection.

Systemically healthy Caucasian individuals from Russia, over 30 in total and aged roughly 6 to 100 years, were included as donors. Approximately 9.7 milliliters of peripheral blood were drawn from each donor into EDTA-treated Vacutainer tubes. Ficoll-Paque density-gradient centrifugation was used to isolate PBMCs, with at least 7 million obtained per sample. Trizol reagent was used to extract total RNA from PBMCs, with at least 5 micrograms per sample. For every donor, flow cytometry on a PBMC aliquot measured the percentage of naive CD45RAhigh/CD27high T cells. The method behind the library was 5' RACE. The data were produced on an Illumina HiSeq 2500. A second about 6 to 11 cycle PCR used a sample-barcoded 5' primer and a J-beta primer mix. A unique molecular identifier was introduced onto each TCR beta cDNA molecule by a template-switch 5' adaptor carrying 12 random nucleotides. At least 2.5 million CDR3-containing paired-end reads were obtained from each sample. The Mint cDNA synthesis kit, primed by a TRBC-specific oligonucleotide, was used to synthesize first-strand cDNA from all RNA. Following uracil-DNA glycosylase treatment, all cDNA underwent a first 18-cycle PCR with the universal primers M1SS and BC2_uni_R. In the paper's pipeline: For normalization, 1 million high-quality reads, each with a distinct molecular identifier, were randomly selected from each sample. Instead of being binned into consensus sequences, reads that shared molecular identifiers were thrown out. MiTCR, with a Q25 quality threshold and the strictest error-elimination algorithm, was used for CDR3 identification, clonotype clustering and error correction. Lower-bound total TCR beta diversity was estimated with a nonparametric unseen species model using Euler transformation. TCRdb reworked the public reads: Q25 trimming with fastp, MiXCR clone assembly, productive beta chains retained. All rows with the same CDR3 protein become a single entry with the most common DNA and genes. Clone size and V and J calls follow TCRdb, not the original study. The sample table records nearly 800,000 distinct CDR3 sequences; 20% to 25% of these occur just once. The ten largest clones represent more than 3% of the sample.

This clonotype was detected only a few times. Its antigen target is currently unknown. No clone much larger than this one lies a single base away; base qualities are absent. V loses 5 bases at its end and J loses 8 bases; junction bases beyond the gene matches: 7. Taken from the germline V gene, the CDR1 and CDR2 loops are SGHRS and YFSETQ. Its CDR3 holds 13 amino acids, cysteine through phenylalanine. Solely the CDR3 DNA is kept, with 39 bases framed from the first base. These data also formed part of another study, on T cells of mothers and their children. Per that second paper: Donors were nine systemically healthy Caucasian individuals: three mothers and their six children. cDNA synthesis used all of the extracted RNA, with 1.5 ug of RNA in each 15 ul reaction. In the second PCR, sample barcodes and 2-4 random nucleotides were introduced via the M1S primer. Over 8 million TCR beta CDR3 reads came from each mother, compared with roughly 2.8 million reads from each child. Thymic selection shapes the output of TCR recombination in a similar way in related and unrelated pairs, and inherited differences have a minor effect. Normalized repertoire overlap was always found to be slightly, but never significantly, higher in related mother-child pairs than in unrelated mother-child pairs. No persistent microchimeric T cell clones were detected, at a sensitivity of roughly 99 clones per million clonotypes. Deep NGS was used in the study to compare the TCR beta repertoires of mothers and children and to look for features that separate related mother-child pairs from unrelated individuals. Mothers averaged approximately 41 +/- 4 years of age and children averaged roughly 12 +/- 4 years. After adapter ligation with NEBNext reagents, the libraries were sequenced on Illumina HiSeq 2000 with 100+100 nt paired-end reads. To avoid cross-contamination, the mother libraries and the child libraries were prepared a month apart and sequenced in separate runs. Between about 500,000 and 2,300,000 distinct TCR beta clonotypes were identified per donor. Naive TCR beta clonotypes were estimated from low-frequency clonotypes matched to each donor's FACS-determined naive share, without sorting.

The chain links TRBV5-1 with TRBJ1-1; 9 middle bases align to TRBD1. Sequenced: blood. The sequence derives from a boy younger than 18 in good health. The sequenced DNA: TGCGCCAGCAGTTTCACAGGGGGCAACGAAGCTTTCTTT. Translated, this is CASSFTGGNEAFF.